The 23 T cell receptor beta chains below all came from one sample that was sequenced in a study of blood T cell repertoires in COVID-19. Profiling relied on immunoSEQ multiplex PCR, and the TCRdb table lists in-frame clones only, not all of them. Of under 200,000 clones in the sample, around 89% were seen once. The material sequenced was peripheral blood. All receptors derive from a man in his forties with active or convalescent COVID-19.

The V and J genes are TRBV6-6 and TRBJ2-7; TRBD1 aligns across 7 bases. The CDR3 loop spans 16 amino acids. Germline assignment: CDR1 MNHNY and CDR2 SVGAGI (reference sequence). The junction had 7 bases not matched to a gene; V was cut back by 2 bases and J by 0 bases. CDR3 DNA: TGTGCCAGCAGTTACCTAGGGACAGTCCTCTCCTACGAGCAGTACTTC. This sequence encodes CASSYLGTVLSYEQYF.

The chain is built from TRBV6-5 and TRBJ2-3; TRBD1 agrees at 12 bases. J lost 2 bases, V lost 6 bases, and 3 bases had no gene match. The CDR3 extends over 15 amino acids. CDR1 and CDR2 from the germline V gene are MNHEY and SVGAGI. The CDR3 sequence is CASSRDRGPTDTQYF. The CDR3 DNA follows: TGTGCCAGCAGCCGGGACAGGGGGCCCACAGATACGCAGTATTTT.

The chain uses TRBV19 and TRBJ2-7, with TRBD1 matching over 9 bases. CDR3 length equals 17 residues. CDR1 LNHDA and CDR2 SQIVND come from the germline V gene (reference sequence). Trimming removed 3 bases from V and 3 bases from J; junction bases left unmatched: 12. CDR3 coding DNA: TGTGCCAGTAGTATTGCTGAAAAGCCGGGACAGGGCTACGAGCAGTACTTC. Translating gives CASSIAEKPGQGYEQYF.

This clone was recorded once. The J gene is TRBJ2-1, the V gene TRBV4-1; 10 nucleotides line up with TRBD2. The J segment lost 4 bases and the V segment lost 3 bases, leaving 9 bases of the junction unmatched. Germline loops: CDR1 MGHRA, CDR2 YSYEKL. This CDR3 region has 17 residues. CDR3 loop: CASSHVLSGGPYNEQFF. In nucleotides, the CDR3 is TGCGCCAGCAGCCACGTCCTTAGCGGGGGGCCGTACAATGAGCAGTTCTTC.

This clone has a handful of counts. The chain links TRBV6-4 to TRBJ1-2; TRBD1 matches at 8 bases. This CDR3 has 14 amino acids. V shed 8 bases and J 6 bases; nucleotides not matched to a gene: 11. CDR1 MRHNA and CDR2 SNTAGT come from the germline V gene. CDR3 in DNA: TGTGCCAGCCACCCAGGACAGGGCTCTAATGGCTACACCTTC. Its protein is CASHPGQGSNGYTF.

The rearrangement joins TRBV7-2 to TRBJ2-7; 11 bases line up with TRBD2. Per germline, CDR1 SGHTA and CDR2 FQGNSA. The V and J ends lost 7 bases and 7 bases, in that order; junction bases with no gene match: 9. CDR3 length equals 14 residues. The CDR3 loop is CASKIAGGPEEQYF. CDR3 bases: TGTGCCAGCAAGATAGCGGGGGGGCCTGAGGAGCAGTACTTC.

This clone was seen more than once but under ten times. This rearrangement joins TRBV24-1 to TRBJ2-7, with TRBD1 matching 11 bases. After removal of 3 bases from V and 5 bases from J, the junction contained 5 bases not matched to a gene. The CDR3 has 15 amino acids. CDR1 and CDR2 from the germline V gene are KGHDR and SFDVKD. For the CDR3, the DNA is TGTGCCACCAGTGATGGGGACAGGGGGGACAACGAGCAGTACTTC. Its translation: CATSDGDRGDNEQYF.

V usage is TRBV6-2 or TRBV6-3 and J usage is TRBJ2-7; 9 bases match TRBD2. CDR1 and CDR2 (germline): MNHEY, SVGEGT. The CDR3 runs to 18 residues. V was pared by 0 bases and J by 3 bases, with 12 bases of the junction left unmatched. The CDR3 nucleotides read TGTGCCAGCAGTTACTCTTCCACTATAGCGGGAGTAGTCTACGAGCAGTACTTC. Residues: CASSYSSTIAGVVYEQYF.

This clone has a single count. V is TRBV28 and J is TRBJ2-2; 7 nucleotides match TRBD2. Per germline, CDR1 MDHEN and CDR2 SYDVKM. J lost 7 bases, V lost 5 bases, and 16 bases had no gene match. The CDR3 runs 17 residues. CDR3 sequence: CASSPRGPLGGNGELFF. The CDR3 bases are TGTGCCAGCAGTCCGCGCGGACCCCTCGGGGGGAACGGGGAGCTGTTTTTT.

V usage is TRBV28 and J usage is TRBJ2-7, with 7 bases matching TRBD1. Germline-derived CDR1 and CDR2 are MDHEN and SYDVKM. V trimming: 7 bases; J trimming: 3 bases; junction bases outside the gene matches: 9. This CDR3 has 14 amino acids. The CDR3 sequence: CASTYRQGIYEQYF. As DNA, the CDR3 is TGTGCCAGCACCTATCGACAGGGTATCTACGAGCAGTACTTC.

This sequence joins TRBV30 and TRBJ2-2; TRBD2 might be the D (5 bases). The CDR3 covers 15 residues. From germline, CDR1 is GTSNPN and CDR2 SVGIG (reference sequence). Trimming stripped 0 bases from V and 3 bases from J, with 11 bases between. DNA of the CDR3: TGTGCCTGGAGTGTTCGGGGTCTTTACACCGGGGAGCTGTTTTTT. Amino acid sequence: CAWSVRGLYTGELFF.

The gene calls are TRBV2 and TRBJ2-2, with D perhaps TRBD1 (6 bases). V gave up 6 bases and J gave up 1 base, with 12 bases separating them. CDR1 and CDR2 (germline): SNHLY, FYNNEI. CDR3 length equals 15 residues. The DNA of the CDR3 is TGTGCCAGCAGCCTCAGGGGCTTGAACACCGGGGAGCTGTTTTTT. It specifies CASSLRGLNTGELFF.

The gene calls are TRBV15 and TRBJ1-3, with D unclear. Germline CDR1 is LNHNV and CDR2 is YYDKDF (reference sequence). This CDR3 is 15 amino acids long. The V end was cut by 0 bases, the J end by 2 bases, with 8 bases between. CDR3 loop: CATSRDATAGNTIYF. CDR3 coding DNA: TGTGCCACCAGCAGAGATGCCACAGCTGGAAACACCATATATTTT.

The V gene is TRBV19, the J gene TRBJ1-5; maybe TRBD1 (5 bases). Per the germline V gene, CDR1 is LNHDA and CDR2 is SQIVND (reference sequence). The CDR3 runs to 17 residues. The V end was cut by 6 bases, the J end by 3 bases, with 21 bases between. The CDR3 here is CASSTNPPGPSNQPQHF. The CDR3 nucleotides are TGTGCCAGTAGCACAAACCCGCCAGGGCCTTCCAATCAGCCCCAGCATTTT.

This clone was detected only once. The chain is built from TRBV5-1 and TRBJ2-7; no firm D call. The V gene's germline CDR1 is SGHRS and CDR2 YFSETQ. V gave up 2 bases and J gave up 4 bases, with 7 bases separating them. The CDR3 length is 12 residues. The DNA of the CDR3 is TGCGCCAGCAGCTTCTCCGGTTACGAGCAGTACTTC. This translates into CASSFSGYEQYF.

V gene TRBV4-1 combines with J gene TRBJ1-2; D is uncertain. V was cut by 0 bases and J by 7 bases, with 12 bases left in between. CDR1 and CDR2 (germline): MGHRA, YSYEKL. The CDR3 loop spans 14 amino acids. As DNA, the CDR3 is TGCGCCAGCAGCCAAGACCAGGTCCATCGTGGCTACACCTTC. Amino acid sequence: CASSQDQVHRGYTF.

This clone was seen a handful of times. The V and J genes are TRBV9 and TRBJ1-1; 8 positions agree with TRBD1. The V gene end was trimmed by 4 bases and the J gene end by 5 bases; junction bases not matched to a gene: 7. Germline V lookup: CDR1 SGDLS, CDR2 YYNGEE. The CDR3 covers 14 residues. Written as DNA, the CDR3 is TGTGCCAGCAGCCCAGCAGGGGGCGCGACTGAAGCTTTCTTT. Residues: CASSPAGGATEAFF.

This clone occurred a few times. The chain employs TRBV12-3 or TRBV12-4 and TRBJ1-1; weak D call: TRBD1 (6 bases). This CDR3 contains 13 residues. Trimming removed 7 bases at V and 8 bases at J, with 17 bases between. The CDR3 coding sequence is TGTGCCAGCAATGATCAGGGGCGTGGAGAAGCTTTCTTT. Protein product: CASNDQGRGEAFF.

The chain employs TRBV25-1 and TRBJ1-5; maybe TRBD1 (5 bases). CDR3 size: 16 residues. Germline values: CDR1 MGHDK, CDR2 SYGVNS. V was clipped by 6 bases and J by 2 bases, with 17 bases between them. The CDR3 region has the DNA TGTGCCAGCAGCACACCGGGTCTACAGGGCAATCAGCCCCAGCATTTT. Its translation: CASSTPGLQGNQPQHF. The full variable domain, rest sourced from reference TRBV25-1 and TRBJ1-5, is EADIYQTPRYLVIGTGKKITLECSQTMGHDKMYWYQQDPGMELHLIHYSYGVNSTEKGDLSSESTVSRIRTEHFPLTLESARPSHTSQYLCASSTPGLQGNQPQHFGDGTRLSIL.

This chain links TRBV5-8 with TRBJ1-4, with no clear D. Germline V lookup: CDR1 SGHTS, CDR2 YDEGEE. The CDR3 runs 11 residues. V was pared by 0 bases and J by 11 bases, with 5 bases between. The CDR3 loop is CASSLGRKLFF. CDR3 DNA: TGTGCCAGCAGCTTGGGGAGGAAACTGTTTTTT.

The chain couples TRBV24-1 to TRBJ2-7, with D tentatively TRBD1 (5 bases). V shed 2 bases and J shed 5 bases, with 33 bases lying between them. The CDR3 length is 21 residues. CDR1 and CDR2 (germline): KGHDR, SFDVKD. The CDR3 loop is CATSDWSSVGHTNECLHEQYF. The CDR3 DNA reads as TGTGCCACCAGTGATTGGTCCTCGGTAGGACACACCAACGAATGTCTGCACGAGCAGTACTTC.

This sequence joins TRBV5-1 and TRBJ1-5, with 7 bases identical to TRBD1. Looked up from germline, CDR1 is SGHRS and CDR2 is YFSETQ. The CDR3 runs to 18 residues. Trimming removed 0 bases from V and 1 base from J; junction bases left unmatched: 10. The CDR3 spells CASSLEPGGIESNQPQHF. The CDR3 DNA is TGCGCCAGCAGCTTGGAACCAGGGGGGATTGAGAGCAATCAGCCCCAGCATTTT. Looking up the rest from reference TRBV5-1 and TRBJ1-5 gives the full variable domain: KAGVTQTPRYLIKTRGQQVTLSCSPISGHRSVSWYQQTPGQGLQFLFEYFSETQRNKGNFPGRFSGRQFSNSRSEMNVSTLELGDSALYLCASSLEPGGIESNQPQHFGDGTRLSIL.

CDR3 sequence (DNA): TGTGCCAGCACCTCAAACCCAGGGGGCTATTACGAGCAGTACTTC. Translating it yields CASTSNPGGYYEQYF. The chain joins TRBV11-2 to TRBJ2-7, with 8 bases fitting TRBD1. The CDR3 is made up of 15 amino acids. V trimming: 7 bases; J trimming: 4 bases; junction bases outside the gene matches: 12. Looked up from germline, CDR1 is SGHAT and CDR2 is FQNNGV.